This paragraph covers one T cell receptor beta chain sequence. Per germline, CDR1 KGHDR and CDR2 SFDVKD. V lost 3 bases, J lost 10 bases, and 33 bases lay in between. The CDR3 extends over 20 amino acids. The source of the sample is a study of blood T cell repertoires in COVID-19. On the study more broadly: Sites in the United States, Italy and Spain provided acute and convalescent COVID-19 samples. Nucleic acid was either cDNA or gDNA, and it came from T cells, B-cell-depleted T cells, or PBMCs.

As processed by the authors: Researchers report that nucleated cell counts were estimated from reference gene primer amplification. Using immunoSEQ multiplex PCR, the repertoire was profiled, and TCRdb retains in-frame clones only, with some absent. V and J calls and clone size come straight from that table; D and trimming were deduced from the DNA. This sample carries approximately 110,000 clones, roughly 72% of them seen once, and the ten largest clones take approximately 5.9%. The TCR comes from a man older than 75 with acute or convalescent COVID-19. V gene TRBV24-1 combines with J gene TRBJ2-1; maybe TRBD1 (5 bases). The sequencing sample was made of peripheral blood. CDR3 DNA: TGTGCCACCAGTGATGGTGCTGTTCTCGTGACAGATATAACGCACGGGGAGCAGTTCTTC. Amino acid sequence: CATSDGAVLVTDITHGEQFF.